The 24 T cell receptor beta chains listed next were all sequenced from one sample in a study of cytomegalovirus exposure and HLA in healthy donors. Sequencing used immunoSEQ multiplex PCR; TCRdb keeps in-frame clones, though not all of them. The sample holds tens of thousands of clones, around 95% seen once. Specimen: PBMCs. The origin of the receptors is a man between 18 and 35 years old in good health and CMV-seropositive.

The rearrangement uses TRBV7-9 and TRBJ2-7; D is unresolved. The CDR3 runs 17 residues. V was clipped by 1 base and J by 2 bases, with 18 bases between them. Germline V gene sequence: CDR1 SEHNR, CDR2 FQNEAQ (reference sequence). The CDR3 DNA reads as TGTGCCAGCAGCTTAGGTTCCGAGGATTTGTATCCCTACGAGCAGTACTTC. It yields the protein CASSLGSEDLYPYEQYF.

The chain employs TRBV28 and TRBJ2-3; 8 nucleotides align to TRBD2. The CDR3 sequence is 15 residues long. Germline loops: CDR1 MDHEN, CDR2 SYDVKM. J lost 8 bases, V lost 2 bases, and 9 bases had no gene match. CDR3 in amino acids: CASSLGGRLEGTQYF. The CDR3 DNA follows: TGTGCCAGCAGTTTAGGCGGGAGGTTAGAAGGTACGCAGTATTTT. The full variable domain, with the rest looked up from reference TRBV28 and TRBJ2-3, is DVKVTQSSRYLVKRTGEKVFLECVQDMDHENMFWYRQDPGLGLRLIYFSYDVKMKEKGDIPEGYSVSREKKERFSLILESASTNQTSMYLCASSLGGRLEGTQYFGPGTRLTVL.

V and J are TRBV9 and TRBJ2-1; maybe TRBD1 (5 bases). The CDR3 is 12 amino acids. Per the germline V gene, CDR1 is SGDLS and CDR2 is YYNGEE. Trimming removed 4 bases at V and 8 bases at J, with 10 bases between. CDR3 in amino acids: CASSPRGDEQFF. CDR3 DNA: TGTGCCAGCAGCCCAAGGGGCGATGAGCAGTTCTTC.

The V gene is TRBV7-8, the J gene TRBJ2-7; 8 nucleotides agree with TRBD1. The CDR3 is made up of 14 amino acids. Germline V gene lookup returns CDR1 SGHVS and CDR2 FQNEAQ. With V trimmed by 4 bases and J by 3 bases, 5 bases remained unmatched. Here the CDR3 reads CASSSQGGLYEQYF. CDR3 DNA: TGTGCCAGCAGCTCACAGGGGGGTCTCTACGAGCAGTACTTC.

The DNA of the CDR3 is TGCGCCAGCAGCCAAGGGGGGGGGTACGAGCAGTACTTC. Protein: CASSQGGGYEQYF. This chain uses TRBV4-1 with TRBJ2-7; 7 positions agree with TRBD2. V was pared by 1 base and J by 4 bases, with 1 base of the junction left unmatched. This CDR3 comprises 13 residues. CDR1 is MGHRA and CDR2 is YSYEKL in the germline V gene.

V is TRBV6-6 and J is TRBJ2-3, with 10 nucleotides matching TRBD2. This CDR3 is 16 amino acids long. After removal of 4 bases from V and 2 bases from J, the junction contained 6 bases not matched to a gene. Per germline, CDR1 MNHNY and CDR2 SVGAGI (reference sequence). DNA for the CDR3: TGTGCCAGCAGTTTTCTAGCGGGGGAGCTCACAGATACGCAGTATTTT. Residues: CASSFLAGELTDTQYF.

This chain's CDR3 is CASTPRGQGVGDTQYF. The CDR3 nucleotides read TGTGCCAGCACCCCTAGAGGACAGGGGGTGGGAGATACGCAGTATTTT. The gene calls are TRBV7-8 and TRBJ2-3, with TRBD1 matching 10 bases. The CDR3 has 16 amino acids. The V segment lost 7 bases and the J segment 5 bases; nucleotides outside the gene matches: 12. CDR1 and CDR2 from the germline V gene are SGHVS and FQNEAQ.

The V call is TRBV4-2, the J call TRBJ2-7, with TRBD2 matching over 7 bases. Germline V gives CDR1 LGHNA, CDR2 YNFKEQ. The V and J ends lost 0 bases and 6 bases, in that order; junction bases with no gene match: 8. CDR3 length equals 15 residues. The CDR3 spells CASSQEFGGGIEQYF. CDR3 DNA sequence: TGTGCCAGCAGCCAAGAATTTGGGGGGGGGATCGAGCAGTACTTC.

The chain uses TRBV2 and TRBJ1-5; D unclear. The V gene lost 3 bases and the J gene lost 9 bases, with 9 bases spanning the gap. Looked up from germline, CDR1 is SNHLY and CDR2 is FYNNEI. This CDR3 has 12 residues. The CDR3 sequence: CASSDSLWPQHF. CDR3 DNA: TGTGCCAGCAGTGACTCTCTGTGGCCCCAGCATTTT.

This chain links TRBV10-1 with TRBJ2-3, with D perhaps matching TRBD2 (6 bases). Trimming pared 7 bases from V and 7 bases from J, leaving 21 bases between. CDR1 and CDR2 from the germline V gene are WNHNN and SYGVQD (reference sequence). The CDR3 is 15 residues long. The DNA for the CDR3 is TGCGCCAGCATAGGGGACTTGAAGGGAGGATATACGCAGTATTTT. Translating gives CASIGDLKGGYTQYF.

The chain couples TRBV9 to TRBJ2-2; possibly TRBD2 for D (6 bases). Trimming removed 4 bases at V and 2 bases at J, with 12 bases between. Germline assignment: CDR1 SGDLS and CDR2 YYNGEE. The CDR3 contains 15 residues. The CDR3 here is CASSWRGGNTGELFF. The CDR3 nucleotides read TGTGCCAGCAGCTGGAGGGGCGGAAACACCGGGGAGCTGTTTTTT.

The J gene is TRBJ1-4, the V gene TRBV28; 8 nucleotides align to TRBD1. The germline V gene encodes CDR1 MDHEN and CDR2 SYDVKM. Losses at the gene ends were 3 bases for V and 6 bases for J; bases not matched to a gene: 0. The CDR3 totals 13 residues. CDR3 residues: CASSLGQDEKLFF. The CDR3 coding sequence is TGTGCCAGCAGTTTGGGACAGGATGAAAAACTGTTTTTT. Filled out from reference TRBV28 and TRBJ1-4, the complete variable domain reads DVKVTQSSRYLVKRTGEKVFLECVQDMDHENMFWYRQDPGLGLRLIYFSYDVKMKEKGDIPEGYSVSREKKERFSLILESASTNQTSMYLCASSLGQDEKLFFGSGTQLSVL.

The genes are TRBV6-5 and TRBJ1-1, with a weak D call TRBD1 (5 bases). The CDR3 is 13 residues long. Germline V CDR1 and CDR2: MNHEY, SVGAGI. Trimming cost V 0 bases and J 5 bases, with 7 bases left between them. For the CDR3, the DNA is TGTGCCAGCAGTTACTCACCAGGGACTGAAGCTTTCTTT. This sequence encodes CASSYSPGTEAFF.

The gene calls are TRBV5-1 and TRBJ2-5, with 7 bases identical to TRBD2. J was trimmed by 5 bases and V by 1 base; bases with no gene match: 5. This CDR3 spans 14 amino acids. CDR1 is SGHRS and CDR2 is YFSETQ in the germline V gene. This chain's CDR3 is CASSLFGGFETQYF. In nucleotides, the CDR3 is TGCGCCAGCAGCTTGTTCGGGGGGTTTGAGACCCAGTACTTC.

The J gene is TRBJ1-2, the V gene TRBV5-1; 9 bases line up with TRBD1. Per germline, CDR1 SGHRS and CDR2 YFSETQ. The V gene end was trimmed by 5 bases and the J gene end by 4 bases; junction bases not matched to a gene: 9. This CDR3 contains 15 residues. This chain's CDR3 is CASRSTGGPTYGYTF. In nucleotides, the CDR3 is TGCGCCAGCAGGTCGACAGGGGGGCCTACCTATGGCTACACCTTC.

J is TRBJ2-1 and V is TRBV11-3, with TRBD2 identical over 13 bases. V dropped 4 bases and J dropped 7; count of bases not matched to a gene: 1. The CDR3 length is 14 residues. The germline V gene encodes CDR1 SGHNT and CDR2 YENEEA. In DNA, the CDR3 is TGTGCCAGCAGCTCGGGACTAGCGGGAAATGAGCAGTTCTTC. It encodes CASSSGLAGNEQFF. Based on the CDR3 plus reference TRBV11-3 and TRBJ2-1, the full variable domain is EAGVVQSPRYKIIEKKQPVAFWCNPISGHNTLYWYLQNLGQGPELLIRYENEEAVDDSQLPKDRFSAERLKGVDSTLKIQPAELGDSAVYLCASSSGLAGNEQFFGPGTRLTVL.

This clone was seen only once. The CDR3 DNA is TGTGCCTGGAGCCCTAACACCGGGGAGCTGTTTTTT. Translation gives CAWSPNTGELFF. The chain couples TRBV30 to TRBJ2-2; D is undetermined. Germline V gene lookup returns CDR1 GTSNPN and CDR2 SVGIG (reference sequence). Trimming shortened V by 3 bases and J by 2 bases, and 4 bases separated the two germline ends. The CDR3 contains 12 residues.

This clone was seen only a few times. CDR3 DNA sequence: TGTGCCAGCAGCCTAGAAAGGGGGAAGAACACTGAAGCTTTCTTT. It is translated as CASSLERGKNTEAFF. This sequence joins TRBV13 and TRBJ1-1; D perhaps matches TRBD1 (6 bases). The CDR3 is made up of 15 amino acids. Trimming left V 5 bases short and J 1 base short, with 14 bases between. Germline V gene sequence: CDR1 PRHDT, CDR2 FYEKMQ (reference sequence).

The sample holds one count of this clone. The chain carries TRBV5-1 and TRBJ2-1, with D possibly being TRBD2 (6 bases). Germline values: CDR1 SGHRS, CDR2 YFSETQ. The CDR3 runs 15 residues. The V end lost 4 bases, the J end lost 5 bases, and 16 bases lay between the germline ends. The chain's CDR3 is CASSLAPTTNNEQFF. The DNA of the CDR3 is TGCGCCAGCAGCCTAGCGCCAACTACTAACAATGAGCAGTTCTTC.

The rearrangement links TRBV7-6 to TRBJ1-4, with 9 bases matching TRBD1. V dropped 0 bases and J dropped 8; count of bases not matched to a gene: 13. CDR3 length: 18 residues. Germline V lookup: CDR1 SGHVS, CDR2 FNYEAQ. For the CDR3, the DNA is TGTGCCAGCAGCTTAGCCCGGGGTATAGGACAGGGGAACGAAAAACTGTTTTTT. It encodes CASSLARGIGQGNEKLFF.

This sequence joins TRBV6-1 and TRBJ2-5, with D perhaps matching TRBD1 (5 bases). Deletions cut 2 bases from V and 1 base from J, with 11 bases between. Germline loops: CDR1 MNHNS, CDR2 SASEGT. This CDR3 contains 15 residues. This chain's CDR3 is CASSEIVRVQETQYF. CDR3 DNA sequence: TGTGCCAGCAGTGAAATTGTCAGGGTCCAAGAGACCCAGTACTTC.

The V call is TRBV6-8, the J call TRBJ1-1, with D unresolved. Trimming shortened V by 3 bases and J by 0 bases, and 11 bases separated the two germline ends. Germline CDR1 is MNHGY and CDR2 is SAAAGT. The CDR3 is 15 amino acids. The CDR3 DNA reads as TGTGCCAGCAGTTATGCCGAGAAGCTGAACACTGAAGCTTTCTTT. It specifies CASSYAEKLNTEAFF.

This chain uses TRBV14 with TRBJ2-2; D is unclear. Trimming removed 1 base at V and 7 bases at J, with 7 bases between. The CDR3 loop spans 13 amino acids. The germline V gene encodes CDR1 SGHDN and CDR2 FVKESK. CDR3 coding DNA: TGTGCCAGCAGCCAAGCGGTCGGCGGGGAGCTGTTTTTT. It translates to CASSQAVGGELFF.

This clone was counted once. The chain links TRBV19 to TRBJ2-2, with a weak D call TRBD2 (6 bases). The V end lost 3 bases, the J end lost 0 bases, and 17 bases lay between the germline ends. CDR1 and CDR2 (germline): LNHDA, SQIVND (reference sequence). CDR3 length: 18 amino acids. CDR3 bases: TGTGCCAGTAGTATCCAACAGGTCGGGGGAGCGAACACCGGGGAGCTGTTTTTT. This sequence encodes CASSIQQVGGANTGELFF. The variable domain in full, completed from reference TRBV19 and TRBJ2-2, reads DGGITQSPKYLFRKEGQNVTLSCEQNLNHDAMYWYRQDPGQGLRLIYYSQIVNDFQKGDIAEGYSVSREKKESFPLTVTSAQKNPTAFYLCASSIQQVGGANTGELFFGEGSRLTVL.